This TCR beta chain is drawn from a study of blood T cells in healthy people across ages. The germline gives CDR1 SGHTA, CDR2 FQGNSA. CDR3 length equals 11 residues. Germline trimming cut 6 bases from V and 8 bases from J; bases unmatched to any gene: 3. PCR was performed a second time for roughly 7 to 11 cycles using a sample-barcoded 5' primer and a J-beta primer mix. TCRdb itself ran the 5' RACE reads through MiXCR, one entry per CDR3 protein. The repertoire consists of around 1,700,000 distinct CDR3 sequences, with 28% occurring once and the leading ten covering 7.7%. This clonotype was counted a few times.

Source material: blood. V gene TRBV7-2 combines with J gene TRBJ1-2; 7 bases map to TRBD1. The clonotype comes from a young woman in good health. The CDR3 nucleotides are TGTGCCAGCAGGGGGACAGAAGGCTACACCTTC. This sequence encodes CASRGTEGYTF.